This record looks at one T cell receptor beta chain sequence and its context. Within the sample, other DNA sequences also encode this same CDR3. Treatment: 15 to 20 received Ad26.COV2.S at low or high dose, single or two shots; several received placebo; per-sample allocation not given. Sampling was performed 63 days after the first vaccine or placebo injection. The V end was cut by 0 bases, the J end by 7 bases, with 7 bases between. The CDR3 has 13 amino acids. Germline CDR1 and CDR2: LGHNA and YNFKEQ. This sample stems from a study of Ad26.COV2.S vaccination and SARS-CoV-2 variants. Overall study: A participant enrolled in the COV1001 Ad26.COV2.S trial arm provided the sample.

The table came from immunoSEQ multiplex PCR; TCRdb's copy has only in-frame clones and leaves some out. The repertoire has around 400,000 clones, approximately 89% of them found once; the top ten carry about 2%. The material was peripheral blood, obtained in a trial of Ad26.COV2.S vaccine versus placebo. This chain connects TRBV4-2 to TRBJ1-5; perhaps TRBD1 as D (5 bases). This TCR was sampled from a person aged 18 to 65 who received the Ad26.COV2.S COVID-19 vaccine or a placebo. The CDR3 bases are TGTGCCAGCAGCCAAGACAGGGACCAGCCCCAGCATTTT. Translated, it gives CASSQDRDQPQHF.